The clone carrying this TCR beta chain has just a few counts. The data are from a study of blood T cell repertoires in COVID-19. Overall study context: Whether acute or convalescent, the COVID-19 samples came from the United States, Italy and Spain.

Sequenced by immunoSEQ multiplex PCR; TCRdb stores in-frame clones only, minus some. The table records around 250,000 clones, approximately 83% of them present only once. Germline-derived CDR1 and CDR2 are MNHNY and SVGAGI (reference sequence). The V and J ends lost 2 bases and 4 bases respectively, with 11 bases between them. The CDR3 contains 14 residues. The chain employs TRBV6-6 and TRBJ2-5; D unresolved. The TCR sequence derives from a man aged 25 to 40 who had recovered from COVID-19. The sequencing input was peripheral blood. For the CDR3, the DNA is TGTGCCAGCAGTTACGCGAGCCGCGGAGAGACCCAGTACTTC. As protein: CASSYASRGETQYF.